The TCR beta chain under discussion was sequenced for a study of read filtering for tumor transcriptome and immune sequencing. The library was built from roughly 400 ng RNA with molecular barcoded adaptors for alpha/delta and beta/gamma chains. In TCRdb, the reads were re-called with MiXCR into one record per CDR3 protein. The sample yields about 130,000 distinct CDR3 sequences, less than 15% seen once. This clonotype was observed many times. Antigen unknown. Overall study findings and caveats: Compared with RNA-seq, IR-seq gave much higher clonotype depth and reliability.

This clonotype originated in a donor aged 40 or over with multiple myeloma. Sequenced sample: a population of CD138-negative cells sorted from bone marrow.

CDR3 in amino acids: CASSPGLAVSYEQYF. DNA for the CDR3: TGTGCCAGCAGCCCGGGACTAGCGGTTTCCTACGAGCAGTACTTC. The gene calls are TRBV9 and TRBJ2-7; the match to TRBD2 covers 11 bases. Germline V gene lookup returns CDR1 SGDLS and CDR2 YYNGEE. The CDR3 sequence is 15 residues long. J lost 1 base, V lost 4 bases, and 4 bases had no gene match. Full variable domain (missing parts from reference TRBV9 and TRBJ2-7): DSGVTQTPKHLITATGQRVTLRCSPRSGDLSVYWYQQSLDQGLQFLIQYYNGEERAKGNILERFSAQQFPDLHSELNLSSLELGDSALYFCASSPGLAVSYEQYFGPGTRLTVT.